The 18 T cell receptor beta chains below all came from one sample that was sequenced in a study of blood T cell repertoires in COVID-19. Clones were read by immunoSEQ multiplex PCR, and TCRdb kept only the in-frame ones, dropping some. This table has roughly 80,000 clones, roughly 82% appearing once. Sequenced sample: peripheral blood. All receptors derive from an older man with acute or convalescent COVID-19.

The chain carries TRBV7-9 and TRBJ1-4; TRBD1 might be the D (6 bases). CDR1 SEHNR and CDR2 FQNEAQ come from the germline V gene (reference sequence). V lost 1 base, J lost 4 bases, and 10 bases lay in between. The CDR3 contains 15 residues. CDR3 residues: CASSLVGTSNEKLFF. The CDR3, as DNA: TGTGCCAGCAGCTTAGTCGGGACAAGTAATGAAAAACTGTTTTTT.

The chain links TRBV3-1 (or the pseudogene TRBV3-2) to TRBJ2-4, with 7 bases matching TRBD1. Germline-derived CDR1 and CDR2 are LGHDT and YNNKEL (reference sequence). J was trimmed by 2 bases and V by 0 bases; bases with no gene match: 4. The CDR3 totals 16 residues. Written as DNA, the CDR3 is TGTGCCAGCAGCCAAGACCGACAGGGCCCCAAAAACATTCAGTACTTC. Translation: CASSQDRQGPKNIQYF.

A note on this clone: Other DNA sequences in the same sample also yield this CDR3. The genes are TRBV5-1 and TRBJ1-3; D unclear. Per the germline V gene, CDR1 is SGHRS and CDR2 is YFSETQ. Trimming left V 0 bases short and J 4 bases short, with 8 bases between. This CDR3 comprises 14 residues. This CDR3 is CASSLAGEGNTIYF. The CDR3 DNA follows: TGCGCCAGCAGCTTGGCGGGAGAAGGAAACACCATATATTTT. Full variable domain (missing parts from reference TRBV5-1 and TRBJ1-3): KAGVTQTPRYLIKTRGQQVTLSCSPISGHRSVSWYQQTPGQGLQFLFEYFSETQRNKGNFPGRFSGRQFSNSRSEMNVSTLELGDSALYLCASSLAGEGNTIYFGEGSWLTVV.

CDR3: CASGRTGPNYGYTF. The CDR3, as DNA: TGTGCTAGTGGCCGGACAGGGCCTAACTATGGCTACACCTTC. The chain has TRBV12-5 and TRBJ1-2, with 8 bases identical to TRBD1. Per the germline V gene, CDR1 is LGHNT and CDR2 is FRNRAP. The junction had 3 bases not matched to a gene; V was cut back by 6 bases and J by 0 bases. The CDR3 is 14 amino acids.

V is TRBV9 and J is TRBJ1-1, with unresolved D. The CDR3 covers 16 residues. Germline V lookup: CDR1 SGDLS, CDR2 YYNGEE. The V and J ends lost 4 bases and 8 bases respectively, with 24 bases between them. CDR3 residues: CASSFPDGVTAGEAFF. In nucleotides, the CDR3 is TGTGCCAGCAGCTTCCCGGACGGGGTGACCGCGGGGGAAGCTTTCTTT. The whole variable domain, filled in from reference TRBV9 and TRBJ1-1, reads DSGVTQTPKHLITATGQRVTLRCSPRSGDLSVYWYQQSLDQGLQFLIQYYNGEERAKGNILERFSAQQFPDLHSELNLSSLELGDSALYFCASSFPDGVTAGEAFFGQGTRLTVV.

V and J are TRBV9 and TRBJ1-1; D not certain. Germline V gives CDR1 SGDLS, CDR2 YYNGEE. The CDR3 runs 15 residues. V was pared by 0 bases and J by 4 bases, with 13 bases between. CDR3 loop: CASSVAWEGGTEAFF. The CDR3 coding sequence is TGTGCCAGCAGCGTAGCTTGGGAGGGAGGCACTGAAGCTTTCTTT.

This clone was seen only once. At one of its ends the junction is not consistent with the germline gene, which may arise from a read error. This rearrangement joins TRBV6-2 or TRBV6-3 to TRBJ1-5; the D is unclear. The germline CDR1 and CDR2 sequences are MNHEY and SVGEGT. This CDR3 contains 13 residues. DNA of the CDR3: TGTGCCAGCAGTCACTCGTTAAATCAGCCCCAGCATTTT. Protein: CASSHSLNQPQHF.

The rearrangement joins TRBV5-1 to TRBJ1-1, with D maybe TRBD1 (6 bases). Germline loops: CDR1 SGHRS, CDR2 YFSETQ. The CDR3 is 15 residues long. V lost 0 bases to trimming and J lost 5 bases, with 14 bases between them. The CDR3 DNA reads TGCGCCAGCAGCTTGGCCGGGGTGGGGACAACTGAAGCTTTCTTT. This gives the protein CASSLAGVGTTEAFF.

The chain links TRBV19 to TRBJ1-5, with 7 bases lining up with TRBD1. The CDR3 extends over 17 amino acids. The V gene end was trimmed by 5 bases and the J gene end by 0 bases; junction bases not matched to a gene: 10. The germline V gene has CDR1 LNHDA and CDR2 SQIVND (reference sequence). Written as DNA, the CDR3 is TGTGCCAGTAGTGATCCTGGGACAGACCATAGCAATCAGCCCCAGCATTTT. Its protein is CASSDPGTDHSNQPQHF.

A remark on this clone: At one end the junction does not follow the germline gene, possibly because of a read error. The chain combines TRBV9 with TRBJ1-1; a possible D gene is TRBD1 (5 bases). Germline CDR1 SGDLS, CDR2 YYNGEE. The CDR3 runs 14 residues. The CDR3 reads CANSVVTGNTEAFF. CDR3 coding DNA: TGTGCCAACAGCGTAGTAACAGGGAACACTGAAGCTTTCTTT.

Notes on this clone: Germline is not matched at one junction end, which may reflect a read error. This chain links TRBV2 with TRBJ1-6; no clear D. Germline assignment: CDR1 SNHLY and CDR2 FYNNEI. The CDR3 is made up of 13 amino acids. CDR3 residues: CASREAAGSPLHF. CDR3 in DNA: TGTGCCAGCAGGGAAGCGGCAGGCAGCCCCCTCCACTTT.

The gene calls are TRBV24-1 and TRBJ2-1, with D possibly matching TRBD1 (6 bases). CDR3 length: 14 amino acids. The germline V and J ends were trimmed by 3 bases and 8 bases, with 13 bases remaining between them. Germline CDR1 is KGHDR and CDR2 is SFDVKD. The CDR3 is CATSDPAGADEQFF. The CDR3 nucleotides are TGTGCCACCAGTGATCCAGCAGGGGCGGATGAGCAGTTCTTC.

The CDR3 spells CASSHYYFTDTQYF. The CDR3 DNA reads as TGCGCCAGCAGCCACTACTATTTCACAGATACGCAGTATTTT. J is TRBJ2-3 and V is TRBV4-1; D is ambiguous. This CDR3 contains 14 residues. Trimming pared 3 bases from V and 2 bases from J, leaving 9 bases between. Per germline, CDR1 MGHRA and CDR2 YSYEKL.

The chain carries TRBV6-6 and TRBJ2-3, with 10 bases aligning to TRBD2. This CDR3 contains 15 residues. Trimming at V came to 6 bases and at J to 1 base, leaving 4 bases not matched to a gene. Germline CDR1 and CDR2: MNHNY and SVGAGI (reference sequence). The CDR3 region is CASSPLAGGTDTQYF. CDR3 bases: TGTGCCAGCAGCCCCCTAGCGGGGGGCACAGATACGCAGTATTTT.

The rearrangement joins TRBV18 to TRBJ2-5; D remains unclear. Germline assignment: CDR1 KGHSH and CDR2 LQKENI. CDR3 length equals 15 residues. V was cut by 0 bases and J by 2 bases, with 10 bases left in between. For the CDR3, the DNA is TGTGCCAGCTCACCACCGAATACTGTTCAAGAGACCCAGTACTTC. Translated: CASSPPNTVQETQYF. Together with reference TRBV18 and TRBJ2-5, the CDR3 gives the full variable domain: NAGVMQNPRHLVRRRGQEARLRCSPMKGHSHVYWYRQLPEEGLKFMVYLQKENIIDESGMPKERFSAEFPKEGPSILRIQQVVRGDSAAYFCASSPPNTVQETQYFGPGTRLLVL.

The chain couples TRBV7-8 to TRBJ2-7; 10 bases line up with TRBD2. The germline gives CDR1 SGHVS, CDR2 FQNEAQ. The CDR3 contains 16 residues. After removal of 5 bases from V and 4 bases from J, the junction contained 11 bases not matched to a gene. The CDR3 reads CASSGGHPSGGYEQYF. The CDR3 coding sequence is TGTGCCAGCAGCGGGGGTCATCCTAGCGGGGGTTACGAGCAGTACTTC.

This chain links TRBV2 with TRBJ2-1, with 7 bases that match TRBD1. Germline V gene lookup returns CDR1 SNHLY and CDR2 FYNNEI. Unmatched junction bases numbered 6, after V lost 5 bases and J lost 14 bases. The CDR3 spans 11 residues. CDR3 bases: TGTGCCAGCAGTACCGACAGGGTAGAGTTCTTC. Encoded protein: CASSTDRVEFF.

The chain employs TRBV7-8 and TRBJ2-5, with 10 bases identical to TRBD2. Germline CDR1 SGHVS, CDR2 FQNEAQ. J lost 7 bases, V lost 5 bases, and 13 bases had no gene match. The CDR3 length is 16 residues. In DNA, the CDR3 is TGTGCCAGCAGCGCCTCGACTAGCGGGCCTTGGGGGACCCAGTACTTC. Protein sequence: CASSASTSGPWGTQYF. The whole variable domain, remainder taken from reference TRBV7-8 and TRBJ2-5, is GAGVSQSPRYKVAKRGQDVALRCDPISGHVSLFWYQQALGQGPEFLTYFQNEAQLDKSGLPSDRFFAERPEGSVSTLKIQRTQQEDSAVYLCASSASTSGPWGTQYFGPGTRLLVL.